These T cell receptor beta chains were read from a single sample in a study of blood T cell repertoires in COVID-19. Sequencing was performed with immunoSEQ multiplex PCR; in TCRdb, only in-frame clones are kept and a portion is missing. Among 70,000 to 85,000 clones listed, about 89% were seen once. Sequencing was carried out using peripheral blood. Receptors were obtained from a woman in her fifties or sixties with acute or convalescent COVID-19. Both conserved end residues are part of each CDR3. The D gene is left open where the match is weak. Clone size is stated in some rows and not others, as once, few, many or a class when expanded.

J gene	V gene	D gene	clone size	CDR3 protein	CDR3 DNA
TRBJ2-1	TRBV2	TRBD2	NA	CASSDVGTSGRDEQFF	TGTGCCAGCAGTGATGTTGGGACTAGCGGGAGGGATGAGCAGTTCTTC
TRBJ2-3	TRBV7-2	TRBD1	NA	CASRSRQGYIDTQYF	TGTGCCAGCAGATCCCGACAGGGTTATATCGATACGCAGTATTTT
TRBJ2-1	TRBV18	TRBD2	NA	CASSPPAGDRYNEQFF	TGTGCCAGCTCACCACCAGCGGGAGACCGGTACAATGAGCAGTTCTTC
TRBJ2-3	TRBV7-2	TRBD1	NA	CASSTRDRDTQYF	TGTGCCAGCAGCACCCGGGACAGAGATACGCAGTATTTT
TRBJ1-2	TRBV12-3/TRBV12-4	NA	once	CASMNLTGYGYTF	TGTGCCAGCATGAATCTGACGGGCTATGGCTACACCTTC
TRBJ2-5	TRBV9	NA	NA	CASSVDLRGQETQYF	TGTGCCAGCAGCGTAGATTTACGAGGCCAAGAGACCCAGTACTTC
TRBJ1-1	TRBV4-1	NA	few	CASSQDRDLNTEAFF	TGCGCCAGCAGCCAAGACAGGGATTTGAACACTGAAGCTTTCTTT
TRBJ2-3	TRBV28	TRBD2	NA	CASSPIWRGNTDTQYF	TGTGCCAGCAGTCCCATCTGGCGGGGGAATACAGATACGCAGTATTTT
TRBJ1-1	TRBV11-2	TRBD1	NA	CASSFGQGEAFF	TGTGCCAGCAGCTTCGGACAGGGAGAAGCTTTCTTT
TRBJ2-3	TRBV11-1	NA	few	CASSLISGGPTDTQYF	TGTGCCAGCAGCTTAATAAGCGGAGGGCCGACAGATACGCAGTATTTT
TRBJ1-3	TRBV30	NA	NA	CAWDRSSGNTIYF	TGTGCCTGGGACAGGTCCTCTGGAAACACCATATATTTT
TRBJ1-3	TRBV18	TRBD1	NA	CASSPGQGFGLTVSGNTIYF	TGTGCCAGCTCACCGGGACAGGGTTTTGGATTAACCGTCTCTGGAAACACCATATATTTT
TRBJ1-4	TRBV28	NA	NA	CASRGLEEKLFF	TGTGCCAGCAGGGGGCTAGAAGAAAAACTGTTTTTT
TRBJ1-1	TRBV9	NA	NA	CASSQQGRDTEAFF	TGTGCCAGCAGCCAACAGGGTCGAGACACTGAAGCTTTCTTT
TRBJ2-2	TRBV28	TRBD1	NA	CASSPPTGTGELFF	TGTGCCAGCAGCCCTCCGACAGGGACCGGGGAGCTGTTTTTT
TRBJ1-1	TRBV19	TRBD1	NA	CASSISDRGKVAFF	TGTGCCAGTAGTATTTCGGACAGGGGTAAAGTAGCTTTCTTT
TRBJ1-1	TRBV6-5	TRBD1	NA	CASSRTGLEAFF	TGTGCCAGCAGTCGGACAGGGCTAGAAGCTTTCTTT
TRBJ2-1	TRBV19	NA	NA	CASSPDGFANEQFF	TGTGCCAGTAGCCCCGACGGGTTTGCGAATGAGCAGTTCTTC
TRBJ1-5	TRBV6-5	NA	NA	CASRLTGGSQPQHF	TGTGCCAGCAGGCTAACAGGAGGGAGTCAGCCCCAGCATTTT
TRBJ2-1	TRBV4-1	NA	NA	CASSLPASGNEQFF	TGCGCCAGCAGCCTCCCTGCCTCCGGGAATGAGCAGTTCTTC
TRBJ1-2	TRBV7-2	NA	NA	CASSLAGGNPNYGYTF	TGTGCCAGCAGCTTAGCGGGGGGGAACCCTAACTATGGCTACACCTTC
TRBJ2-1	TRBV28	TRBD2	NA	CASSFGGRALDEQFF	TGTGCCAGCAGTTTCGGCGGGAGGGCCCTCGATGAGCAGTTCTTC
TRBJ1-2	TRBV6-1	NA	NA	CASSEVRDRGYTF	TGTGCCAGCAGTGAAGTGCGGGATCGGGGCTACACCTTC